Below are 11 T cell receptor beta chains sequenced from a single sample in a study of shared clonotypes between healthy human individuals. Using immunoSEQ multiplex PCR, the repertoire was profiled, and TCRdb retains in-frame clones only, with some absent. The sample records some 470,000 clones, around 78% being singletons. Sequences were obtained from PBMCs. These receptors all come from a woman aged 40 to 50 in good health. Some clones in this sample may be carry-over from other donors' samples.

This chain uses TRBV28 with TRBJ2-7; D is undetermined. V was pared by 6 bases and J by 4 bases, with 10 bases between. The CDR3 spans 12 residues. Germline lookup yields CDR1 MDHEN and CDR2 SYDVKM. CDR3 coding DNA: TGTGCCAGCAGGGGGAATCGGTACGAGCAGTACTTC. Translated: CASRGNRYEQYF.

This sequence joins TRBV19 and TRBJ2-3; 9 nucleotides match TRBD2. Trimming took 5 bases from V and 2 from J; bases not matched to a gene: 14. In germline, CDR1 is LNHDA, CDR2 SQIVND (reference sequence). The CDR3 runs to 18 residues. The CDR3 bases are TGTGCCAGTAGTCTACGTCCAGGGACTAGCTCTGCCACAGATACGCAGTATTTT. It is translated as CASSLRPGTSSATDTQYF.

This clone was found once. This chain connects TRBV2 to TRBJ2-4; no definite D call. V was shortened by 6 bases and J by 7 bases, with 10 bases between the two germline ends. Per germline, CDR1 SNHLY and CDR2 FYNNEI. This CDR3 has 12 amino acids. The CDR3 is CASREKGNIQYF. The CDR3 coding sequence is TGTGCCAGCAGGGAGAAAGGGAACATTCAGTACTTC.

The chain has TRBV7-9 and TRBJ1-4; 7 bases are shared with TRBD1. The trim removed 0 bases at V and 6 bases at J, leaving 4 bases unmatched. Germline V gene data show CDR1 as SEHNR and CDR2 as FQNEAQ (reference sequence). CDR3 length: 15 residues. The CDR3 nucleotides are TGTGCCAGCAGCTTAGCCGGGACAGCCTATGAAAAACTGTTTTTT. The encoded protein is CASSLAGTAYEKLFF.

For this clone: Since a much larger clone is just one base distant, this may be a read error. The V call is TRBV7-9, the J call TRBJ1-4; 9 nucleotides agree with TRBD1. CDR1 and CDR2 from the germline V gene are SEHNR and FQNEAQ (reference sequence). This CDR3 comprises 18 residues. The DNA of the CDR3 is TGTGCCAGCAGCGACCGGACCGGGACAGGGTCAACCCGTCATAAACTGTCTTTT. It translates to CASSDRTGTGSTRHKLSF.

The genes are TRBV10-3 and TRBJ2-5, with 7 nucleotides matching TRBD2. Judging by the DNA end, TRBJ2-7 fits better; the J call may be wrong. The CDR3 runs to 13 residues. Looked up from germline, CDR1 is ENHRY and CDR2 is SYGVKD. CDR3 in DNA: TGTGCCATCAGGGGGGTACTAGCGCGCGAGCAGTACTTC. Translating gives CAIRGVLAREQYF.

This sequence joins TRBV30 and TRBJ2-3; tentatively, D is TRBD2 (6 bases). The V gene lost 3 bases and the J gene lost 0 bases, with 10 bases spanning the gap. Germline V lookup: CDR1 GTSNPN, CDR2 SVGIG (reference sequence). The CDR3 is 14 residues long. The CDR3 DNA reads as TGTGCCTGGAGGGGCGGGGCTAGCACAGATACGCAGTATTTT. Translating it yields CAWRGGASTDTQYF.

The rearrangement joins TRBV9 to TRBJ1-3; 9 bases align to TRBD1. The length of the CDR3 is 16 residues. CDR1 is SGDLS and CDR2 is YYNGEE in the germline V gene. The ends lost 6 bases at V and 4 bases at J; junction bases unmatched: 11. Here the CDR3 reads CASTPGQGFSGNTIYF. The CDR3 coding sequence is TGTGCCAGCACCCCGGGACAGGGATTTAGCGGAAACACCATATATTTT.

The table lists this clone with a few counts. J is TRBJ2-1 and V is TRBV4-1; 13 bases align to TRBD2. V lost 5 bases and J lost 4; bases outside the gene matches: 14. Germline CDR1 is MGHRA and CDR2 is YSYEKL. This CDR3 is 19 amino acids long. The CDR3, as DNA: TGCGCCAGCAGCGCTCTTACTAGCGGGAGGGCCCTCGGGTACAATGAGCAGTTCTTC. Translating gives CASSALTSGRALGYNEQFF.

V is TRBV4-1 and J is TRBJ2-7; D possibly corresponds to TRBD1 (5 bases). Germline CDR1 reads MGHRA; CDR2 reads YSYEKL. Trimming cost V 1 base and J 1 base, with 11 bases left between them. This CDR3 spans 15 amino acids. For the CDR3, the DNA is TGCGCCAGCAGCCAAGCCCCTACAGGTTCCTACGAGCAGTACTTC. This gives the protein CASSQAPTGSYEQYF.

A word on this clone: Other DNA variants within this sample encode the same CDR3. This chain connects TRBV7-9 to TRBJ2-1; 9 nucleotides line up with TRBD2. The CDR3 totals 16 residues. V lost 0 bases to trimming and J lost 2 bases; unmatched junction nucleotides: 2. CDR1 and CDR2 from the germline V gene are SEHNR and FQNEAQ (reference sequence). CDR3 DNA: TGTGCCAGCAGCTTAGCCCTAGCGGGAACCTACAATGAGCAGTTCTTC. Its protein product is CASSLALAGTYNEQFF.